Listed below are T cell receptor beta chains from one sample, sequenced in a study of CD8 T cells in Susac syndrome. MiXCR was run by TCRdb on the immunoSEQ multiplex PCR reads, yielding one entry per CDR3 protein. The repertoire includes a few hundred thousand distinct CDR3 sequences, 80% to 95% of them detected once, and roughly 0.07% sits in the top ten. Sequencing was carried out using CD4+ T cells from PBMCs. Every receptor here comes from a human donor with multiple sclerosis. Each CDR3 is given with its conserved first and last residue. The order of the fields is D gene, clone size, J gene, V gene, CDR3 DNA, CDR3 protein. A D gene is named only where the DNA matches it firmly. Clone size, where shown, is once, few, many, or a class for clones that have expanded.

D: -
size: -
J: TRBJ1-6
V: TRBV7-2
DNA: TGTGCCAGCAGCTTAGCTGGGGGCATGGATTCACCCCTCCACTTT
CDR3: CASSLAGGMDSPLHF

D: -
size: -
J: TRBJ1-2
V: TRBV30
DNA: TGTGCCTGGACGGCGGCGGGGGAACATTATGGCTACACCTTC
CDR3: CAWTAAGEHYGYTF

D: -
size: -
J: TRBJ2-3
V: TRBV3-1
DNA: TGTGCCACATCGACTAGCACAGATACGCAGTATTTT
CDR3: CATSTSTDTQYF

D: TRBD1
size: -
J: TRBJ2-5
V: TRBV7-8
DNA: TGTGCCAGCAGCTTAGTTGTGACAGGGCAAGAGACCCAGTACTTC
CDR3: CASSLVVTGQETQYF

D: -
size: once
J: TRBJ1-3
V: TRBV12-5
DNA: TGTGCTACCCCCCAAACAGGGAGCTCTGGAAACACCATATATTTT
CDR3: CATPQTGSSGNTIYF

D: TRBD1
size: -
J: TRBJ1-1
V: TRBV5-1
DNA: TGCGCCAGCAGGGGACAGGGGCCGAACACTGAAGCTTTCTTT
CDR3: CASRGQGPNTEAFF

D: -
size: -
J: TRBJ2-5
V: TRBV20-1
DNA: TGCAGTGCTAGAGCAGGGGAGACCCAGTACTTC
CDR3: CSARAGETQYF

D: -
size: -
J: TRBJ2-5
V: TRBV19
DNA: TGTGCCAGTAGTATAGGGACGGGAAATCCACGAGAGACCCAGTACTTC
CDR3: CASSIGTGNPRETQYF

D: -
size: -
J: TRBJ2-6
V: TRBV5-1
DNA: TGCGCCAGCAGCCCCGGGTCCTACCCTAGTCGGTCCAACGTCCTGACTTTC
CDR3: CASSPGSYPSRSNVLTF

D: TRBD1
size: -
J: TRBJ2-1
V: TRBV11-1
DNA: TGTGCCAGCAGCTTGGGTACTACCGGGACAGTCCTGTTCTTC
CDR3: CASSLGTTGTVLFF

D: TRBD1
size: -
J: TRBJ1-2
V: TRBV9
DNA: TGTGCCAGCAGCCCGCGACAGGGAGGGGTCGATGGCTACACCTTC
CDR3: CASSPRQGGVDGYTF

D: -
size: -
J: TRBJ1-5
V: TRBV30
DNA: TGTGCCTGGAGTGTAGGAACAGGCGATCAGCCCCAGCATTTT
CDR3: CAWSVGTGDQPQHF

D: TRBD2
size: -
J: TRBJ2-3
V: TRBV4-1
DNA: TGCGCCAGCAGCCAAGGCCCAGCGGGAACTAGCACAGATACGCAGTATTTT
CDR3: CASSQGPAGTSTDTQYF

D: -
size: -
J: TRBJ1-6
V: TRBV3-1
DNA: TGTGCCAGCAGGGAGGATTTCTCCTATAATTCACCCCTCCACTTT
CDR3: CASREDFSYNSPLHF

D: TRBD2
size: -
J: TRBJ2-3
V: TRBV4-2
DNA: TGTGCCAGCAGCCGGGGACTAGTTAACGAAGGCACAGATACGCAGTATTTT
CDR3: CASSRGLVNEGTDTQYF

D: -
size: -
J: TRBJ2-5
V: TRBV20-1
DNA: TGCAGTGCTAGGGAGGGCCAAGAGACCCAGTACTTC
CDR3: CSAREGQETQYF

D: TRBD1
size: -
J: TRBJ1-5
V: TRBV6-6
DNA: TGTGCCAGCAGTTATGGGGGACAGGGAGGACAGCCCCAGCATTTT
CDR3: CASSYGGQGGQPQHF

D: -
size: -
J: TRBJ1-1
V: TRBV6-2/TRBV6-3
DNA: TGTGCCAGTAATTCCGGGAAGGGAGTCACTGAAGCTTTCTTT
CDR3: CASNSGKGVTEAFF

D: -
size: -
J: TRBJ1-2
V: TRBV27
DNA: TGTGCCAGCAGCCGGGAGTCCCACTATGGCTACACCTTC
CDR3: CASSRESHYGYTF

D: -
size: -
J: TRBJ2-2
V: TRBV5-1
DNA: TGCGCCAGCAGCCGACGGGCCAACACGAACACCGGGGAGCTGTTTTTT
CDR3: CASSRRANTNTGELFF

D: -
size: -
J: TRBJ1-2
V: TRBV18
DNA: TGTGCCAGCTCACCAGCGGGGGGGACCTATGGCTACACCTTC
CDR3: CASSPAGGTYGYTF

D: TRBD2
size: once
J: TRBJ2-3
V: TRBV19
DNA: TGTGCCACCGCTAGCGGGAGACTCACAGATACGCAGTATTTT
CDR3: CATASGRLTDTQYF

D: TRBD2
size: -
J: TRBJ2-5
V: TRBV29-1
DNA: TGCAGCGTTGCAGCGGGGGGGCGGGGGACCCAGTACTTC
CDR3: CSVAAGGRGTQYF

D: -
size: -
J: TRBJ1-4
V: TRBV6-5
DNA: TGTGCCAGCAGATCCGGGACACGCAATGAAAAACTGTTTTTT
CDR3: CASRSGTRNEKLFF

D: -
size: -
J: TRBJ2-1
V: TRBV20-1
DNA: TGCAGTGCTGAATTCTTAGGGAGGTCCTACAATGAGCAGTTCTTC
CDR3: CSAEFLGRSYNEQFF